Listed below are T cell receptor beta chains from one sample, sequenced in a study of T cells expressing NK-cell markers. TCRdb reanalyzed the 5' RACE reads, giving one entry per CDR3 protein sequence and no DNA. The sample holds fewer than 550,000 distinct CDR3 sequences. The sample taken for sequencing was blood T cells: a sorted CD56 or NKG2C T cell subset, CD4+ or CD8+ T cells, or bulk PBMC T cells (not recorded which). The receptors here all came from a woman aged 45-65 years in good health. Both conserved end residues are part of each CDR3.

J: TRBJ2-4
V: TRBV6-5
CDR3: CASSPSMSSIYIQYF

J: TRBJ2-5
V: TRBV27
CDR3: CASSLSGSAYQETQYF

J: TRBJ1-5
V: TRBV12-3/TRBV12-4
CDR3: CASRRRLGQPQHF

J: TRBJ1-1
V: TRBV13
CDR3: CASSLAPVPEAFF

J: TRBJ1-2
V: TRBV5-1
CDR3: CASSLATGAPDGYTF

J: TRBJ2-1
V: TRBV12-5
CDR3: CASGLGRIKVGTGGFGEQFF

J: TRBJ2-1
V: TRBV20-1
CDR3: CSAREVRTRGRDIYNEQFF

J: TRBJ2-1
V: TRBV11-3
CDR3: CASSFQGLAGYNEQFF

J: TRBJ1-2
V: TRBV16
CDR3: CASSQLMGPRGYTF

J: TRBJ2-2
V: TRBV6-5
CDR3: CASSGTGPTGELFF

J: TRBJ2-2
V: TRBV6-5
CDR3: CASSPLVSGELFF

J: TRBJ2-5
V: TRBV4-1
CDR3: CASSQDRGNQETQYF

J: TRBJ2-1
V: TRBV19
CDR3: CASSRTGLAGGEQFF

J: TRBJ2-2
V: TRBV4-1
CDR3: CASSQRGRSTSNTGELFF

J: TRBJ2-1
V: TRBV7-2
CDR3: CASSRDAGSSYNEQFF

J: TRBJ2-3
V: TRBV12-3/TRBV12-4
CDR3: CASTPLQHRTQYF

J: TRBJ2-1
V: TRBV6-1
CDR3: CASSGVSRGEQFF

J: TRBJ2-3
V: TRBV5-4
CDR3: CASSPREGVQYF

J: TRBJ1-2
V: TRBV12-3/TRBV12-4
CDR3: CATKGRLYGYTF

J: TRBJ2-6
V: TRBV20-1
CDR3: CSAREESPGANVLTF

J: TRBJ2-4
V: TRBV29-1
CDR3: CSARLANIQYF

J: TRBJ1-1
V: TRBV12-5
CDR3: CASGLKGRWWSEGTEAFF

J: TRBJ1-5
V: TRBV2
CDR3: CASSERRTHQPQHF

J: TRBJ1-2
V: TRBV12-3/TRBV12-4
CDR3: CASSTGTVNYGYTF

J: TRBJ2-3
V: TRBV12-3/TRBV12-4
CDR3: CASSLVQTDTQYF

J: TRBJ2-1
V: TRBV2
CDR3: CASTGHNEQFF

J: TRBJ1-5
V: TRBV6-2/TRBV6-3
CDR3: CASSYGNQPQHF

J: TRBJ1-2
V: TRBV6-4
CDR3: CASTPGQGANYGYTF

J: TRBJ2-3
V: TRBV12-3/TRBV12-4
CDR3: CASSRPLARGKDTQYF

J: TRBJ2-2
V: TRBV5-1
CDR3: CASSFLGLATTNTGELFF

J: TRBJ2-5
V: TRBV11-2
CDR3: CASSFQTVYQETQYF

J: TRBJ1-6
V: TRBV27
CDR3: CASSFRGISSPLHF

J: TRBJ1-5
V: TRBV6-5
CDR3: CASSYSGTGGSQPQHF